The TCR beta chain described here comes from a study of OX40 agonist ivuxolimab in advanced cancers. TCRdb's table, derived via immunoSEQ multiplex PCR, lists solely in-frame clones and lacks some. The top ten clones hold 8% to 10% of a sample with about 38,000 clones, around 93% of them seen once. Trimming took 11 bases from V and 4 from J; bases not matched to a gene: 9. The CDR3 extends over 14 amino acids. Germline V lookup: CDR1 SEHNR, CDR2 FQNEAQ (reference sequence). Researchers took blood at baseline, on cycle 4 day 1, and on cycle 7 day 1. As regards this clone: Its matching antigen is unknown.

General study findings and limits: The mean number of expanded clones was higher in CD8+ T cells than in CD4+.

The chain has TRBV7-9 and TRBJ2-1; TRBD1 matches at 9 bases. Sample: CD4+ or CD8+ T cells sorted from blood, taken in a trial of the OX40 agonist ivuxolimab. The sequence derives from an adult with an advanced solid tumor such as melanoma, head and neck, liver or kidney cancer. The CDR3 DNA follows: TGTGCCTACTCCCCGGGACAGGGATACAATGAGCAGTTCTTC. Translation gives CAYSPGQGYNEQFF.